This T cell receptor beta chain emerged from a study of T cell responses to AZD1222 COVID-19 vaccine. Concerning this clone itself: Its matching antigen is unknown.

Findings and caveats of the study: Most donors were white British, females outnumbered males, and clonal diversity was possibly underestimated. Nearly half of unique spike-specific TCRs reportedly avoided B.1.351 and B.1.1.7 mutated regions. At 160-218 and 743-854, vaccine-associated CD4 TCRs were dominant, and they spanned spike. Seropositive AZD1222 recipients at baseline numbered only 6 or 7.

The V gene lost 2 bases and the J gene lost 1 base, with 14 bases spanning the gap. Germline V gives CDR1 MDHEN, CDR2 SYDVKM. The CDR3 loop spans 16 amino acids. Method: immunoSEQ multiplex PCR; TCRdb's copy keeps in-frame clones and lacks some. The data show 210,000 or so clones, roughly 94% seen once. The rearrangement joins TRBV28 to TRBJ1-1; D unresolved. This TCR came from an adult who received the MenACWY meningococcal vaccine as a control. Here the sequenced sample was peripheral blood, taken 28 days after the second dose of the MenACWY control vaccine. CDR3 coding DNA: TGTGCCAGCAGTTTAACTGACATATCAGGGAACACTGAAGCTTTCTTT. It is translated as CASSLTDISGNTEAFF. Drawing the rest from reference TRBV28 and TRBJ1-1, the complete variable domain is DVKVTQSSRYLVKRTGEKVFLECVQDMDHENMFWYRQDPGLGLRLIYFSYDVKMKEKGDIPEGYSVSREKKERFSLILESASTNQTSMYLCASSLTDISGNTEAFFGQGTRLTVV.